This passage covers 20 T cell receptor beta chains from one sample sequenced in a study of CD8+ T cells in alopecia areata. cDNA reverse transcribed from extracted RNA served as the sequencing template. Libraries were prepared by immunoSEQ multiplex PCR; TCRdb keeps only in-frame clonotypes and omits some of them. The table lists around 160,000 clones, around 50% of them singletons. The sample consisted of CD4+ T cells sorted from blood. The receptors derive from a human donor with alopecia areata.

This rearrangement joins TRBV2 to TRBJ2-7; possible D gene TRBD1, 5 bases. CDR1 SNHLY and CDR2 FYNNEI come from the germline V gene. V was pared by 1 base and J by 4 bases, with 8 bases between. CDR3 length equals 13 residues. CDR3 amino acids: CASSEEGLYEQYF. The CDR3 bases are TGTGCCAGCAGTGAAGAGGGGTTATACGAGCAGTACTTC.

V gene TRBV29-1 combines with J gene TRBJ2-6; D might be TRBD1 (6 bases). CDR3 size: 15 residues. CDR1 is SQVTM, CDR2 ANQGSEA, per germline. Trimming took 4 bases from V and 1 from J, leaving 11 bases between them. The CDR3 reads CSVGVQGSGANVLTF. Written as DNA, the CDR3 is TGCAGCGTTGGGGTACAGGGTTCTGGGGCCAACGTCCTGACTTTC. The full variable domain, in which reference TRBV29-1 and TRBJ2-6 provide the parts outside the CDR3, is SAVISQKPSRDICQRGTSLTIQCQVDSQVTMMFWYRQQPGQSLTLIATANQGSEATYESGFVIDKFPISRPNLTFSTLTVSNMSPEDSSIYLCSVGVQGSGANVLTFGAGSRLTVL.

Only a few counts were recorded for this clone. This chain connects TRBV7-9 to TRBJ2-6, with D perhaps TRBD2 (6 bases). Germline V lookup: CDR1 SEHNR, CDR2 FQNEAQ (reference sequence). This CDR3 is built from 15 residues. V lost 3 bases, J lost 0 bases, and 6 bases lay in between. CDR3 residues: CASSFGSSGANVLTF. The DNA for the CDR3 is TGTGCCAGCAGCTTCGGGAGCTCTGGGGCCAACGTCCTGACTTTC.

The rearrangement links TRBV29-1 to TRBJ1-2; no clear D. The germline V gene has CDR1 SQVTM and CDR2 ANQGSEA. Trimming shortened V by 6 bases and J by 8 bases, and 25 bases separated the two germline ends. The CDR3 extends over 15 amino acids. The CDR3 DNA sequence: TGCAGCGTCGCCTCTCTGGAGCGGGGATATAGAGGCTACACCTTC. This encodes CSVASLERGYRGYTF.

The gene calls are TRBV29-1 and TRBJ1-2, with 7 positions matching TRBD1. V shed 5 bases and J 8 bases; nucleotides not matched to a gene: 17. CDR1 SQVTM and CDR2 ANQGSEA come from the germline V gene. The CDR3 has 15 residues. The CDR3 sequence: CSVRKLGTANPGYTF. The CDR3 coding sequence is TGCAGCGTTCGCAAATTAGGGACAGCGAACCCGGGCTACACCTTC.

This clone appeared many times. DNA of the CDR3: TGTGCCAGCTCACGTCAGCGCCAAGAGACCCAGTACTTC. It translates to CASSRQRQETQYF. The chain joins TRBV18 to TRBJ2-5, with D hard to call. The CDR3 has 13 amino acids. Trimming stripped 4 bases from V and 1 base from J, with 7 bases between. Germline V gives CDR1 KGHSH, CDR2 LQKENI.

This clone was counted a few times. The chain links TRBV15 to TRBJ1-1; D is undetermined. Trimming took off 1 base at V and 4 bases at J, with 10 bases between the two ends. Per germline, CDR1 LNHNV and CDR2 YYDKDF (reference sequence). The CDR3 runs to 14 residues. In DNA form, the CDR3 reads TGTGCCACCAGCAGAGTCGGCAGGATCACTGAAGCTTTCTTT. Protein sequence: CATSRVGRITEAFF.

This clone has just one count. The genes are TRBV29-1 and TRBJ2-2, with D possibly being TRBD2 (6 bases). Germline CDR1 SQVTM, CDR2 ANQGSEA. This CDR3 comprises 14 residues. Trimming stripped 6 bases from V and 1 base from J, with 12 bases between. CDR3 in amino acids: CSVRLVMNTGELFF. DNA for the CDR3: TGCAGCGTAAGACTAGTCATGAACACCGGGGAGCTGTTTTTT.

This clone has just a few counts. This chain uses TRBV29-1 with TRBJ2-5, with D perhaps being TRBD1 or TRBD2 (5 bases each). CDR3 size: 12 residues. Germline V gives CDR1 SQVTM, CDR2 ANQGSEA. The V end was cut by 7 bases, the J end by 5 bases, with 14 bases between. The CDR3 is CSARERDETQYF. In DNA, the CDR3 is TGCAGCGCCAGGGAGAGGGATGAGACCCAGTACTTC.

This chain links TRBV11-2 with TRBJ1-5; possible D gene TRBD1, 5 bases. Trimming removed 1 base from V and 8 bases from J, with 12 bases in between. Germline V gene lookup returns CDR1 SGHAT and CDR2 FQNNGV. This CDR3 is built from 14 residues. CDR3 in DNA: TGTGCCAGCAGCTTAGCTTCAGGGATAGAGCCCCAGCATTTT. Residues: CASSLASGIEPQHF.

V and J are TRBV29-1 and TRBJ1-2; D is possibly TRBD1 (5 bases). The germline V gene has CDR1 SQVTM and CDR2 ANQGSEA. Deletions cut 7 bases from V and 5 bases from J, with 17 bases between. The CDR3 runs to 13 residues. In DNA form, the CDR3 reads TGCAGCGCAGCGCCCGGGGACGCGTATGGCTACACCTTC. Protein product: CSAAPGDAYGYTF. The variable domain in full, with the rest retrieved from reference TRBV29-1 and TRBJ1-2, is SAVISQKPSRDICQRGTSLTIQCQVDSQVTMMFWYRQQPGQSLTLIATANQGSEATYESGFVIDKFPISRPNLTFSTLTVSNMSPEDSSIYLCSAAPGDAYGYTFGSGTRLTVV.

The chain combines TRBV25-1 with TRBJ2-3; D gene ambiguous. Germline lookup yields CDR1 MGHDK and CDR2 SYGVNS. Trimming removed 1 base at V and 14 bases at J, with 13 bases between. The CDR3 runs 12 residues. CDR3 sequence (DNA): TGTGCCAGCAGTGAATTGAACGGCCCCCGGTATTTT. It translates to CASSELNGPRYF.

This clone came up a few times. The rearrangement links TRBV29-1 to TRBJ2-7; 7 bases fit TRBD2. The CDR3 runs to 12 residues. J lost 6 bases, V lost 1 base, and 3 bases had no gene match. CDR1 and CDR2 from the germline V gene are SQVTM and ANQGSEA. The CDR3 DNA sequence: TGCAGCGTTGAAGGAGCGGGGCCCGAGCAGTACTTC. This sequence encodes CSVEGAGPEQYF.

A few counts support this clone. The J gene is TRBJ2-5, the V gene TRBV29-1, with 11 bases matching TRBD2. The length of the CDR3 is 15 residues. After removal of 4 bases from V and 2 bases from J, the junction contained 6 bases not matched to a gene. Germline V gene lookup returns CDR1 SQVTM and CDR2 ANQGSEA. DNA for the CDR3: TGCAGCGTTGGACCGACTAGCGGGATACAAGAGACCCAGTACTTC. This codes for CSVGPTSGIQETQYF.

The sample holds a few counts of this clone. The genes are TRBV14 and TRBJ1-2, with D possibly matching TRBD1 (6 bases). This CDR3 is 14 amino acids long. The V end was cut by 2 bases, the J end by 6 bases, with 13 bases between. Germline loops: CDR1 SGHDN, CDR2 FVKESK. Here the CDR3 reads CASSQSLTGNGYTF. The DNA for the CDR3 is TGTGCCAGCAGCCAATCTTTGACAGGCAATGGCTACACCTTC.

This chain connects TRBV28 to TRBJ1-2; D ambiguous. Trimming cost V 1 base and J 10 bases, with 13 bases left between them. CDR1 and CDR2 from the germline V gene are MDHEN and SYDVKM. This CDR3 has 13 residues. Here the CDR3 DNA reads TGTGCCAGCAGTTTATTACCGAGGGTAGACTACACCTTC. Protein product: CASSLLPRVDYTF.

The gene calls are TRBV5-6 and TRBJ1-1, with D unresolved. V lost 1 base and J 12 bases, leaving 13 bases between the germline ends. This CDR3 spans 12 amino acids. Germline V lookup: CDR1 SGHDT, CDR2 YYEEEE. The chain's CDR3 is CASSLKTMGTFF. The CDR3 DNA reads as TGTGCCAGCAGCTTGAAGACAATGGGAACTTTCTTT.

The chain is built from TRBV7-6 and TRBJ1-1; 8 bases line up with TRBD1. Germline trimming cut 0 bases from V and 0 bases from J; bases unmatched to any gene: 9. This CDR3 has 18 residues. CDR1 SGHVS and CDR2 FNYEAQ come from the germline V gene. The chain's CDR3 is CASSLAVAGGHMNTEAFF. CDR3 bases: TGTGCCAGCAGCTTAGCCGTGGCAGGGGGCCACATGAACACTGAAGCTTTCTTT.

This CDR3 reads CASSRRSSADTQYF. The CDR3 DNA sequence: TGTGCCAGCAGCCGCCGGTCGTCGGCAGATACGCAGTATTTT. V is TRBV7-2 and J is TRBJ2-3, with D hard to call. Germline V gives CDR1 SGHTA, CDR2 FQGNSA. The V end lost 5 bases, the J end lost 4 bases, and 13 bases lay between the germline ends. The CDR3 is 14 residues long.

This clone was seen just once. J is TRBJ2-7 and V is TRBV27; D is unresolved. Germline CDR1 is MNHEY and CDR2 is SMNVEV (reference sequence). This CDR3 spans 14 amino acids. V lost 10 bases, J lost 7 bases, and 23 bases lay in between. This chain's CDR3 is CATRPGQPLGEQYF. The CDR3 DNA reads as TGTGCCACCCGACCGGGCCAGCCTCTGGGGGAGCAGTACTTC.